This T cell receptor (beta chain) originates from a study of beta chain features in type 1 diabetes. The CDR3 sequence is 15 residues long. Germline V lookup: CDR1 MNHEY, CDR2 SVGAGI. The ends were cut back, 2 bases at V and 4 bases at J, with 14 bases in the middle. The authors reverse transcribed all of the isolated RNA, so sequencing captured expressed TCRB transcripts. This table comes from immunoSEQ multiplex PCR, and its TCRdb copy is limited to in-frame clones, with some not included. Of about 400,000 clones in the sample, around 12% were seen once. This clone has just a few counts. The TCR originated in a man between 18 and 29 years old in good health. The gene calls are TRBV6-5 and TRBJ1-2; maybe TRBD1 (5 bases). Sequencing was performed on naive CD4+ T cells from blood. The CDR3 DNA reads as TGTGCCAGCAGTTACGAATTCGACAGACTCTATGGCTACACCTTC. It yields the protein CASSYEFDRLYGYTF.